This T cell receptor beta chain was sequenced in a study of response to subunit inactivated influenza vaccine. TCRdb ran MiXCR on the RT-PCR reads and lists one entry per CDR3 protein. The sample lists about 520,000 distinct CDR3 sequences; about 7.2% were seen once. The CDR3 loop spans 18 amino acids. Germline values: CDR1 LGHNA, CDR2 YSLEER. The V segment lost 4 bases and the J segment 2 bases; nucleotides outside the gene matches: 11. A word on this clonotype: Its antigen is unknown.

Study-wide results and caveats: There was a suggestion from the authors that each seasonal influenza vaccination recruits few new T cells.

This sequence originates from a man aged 45-69 years who received an inactivated influenza vaccine. Sample: PBMCs from blood, taken 23 months after vaccination. V usage is TRBV4-3 and J usage is TRBJ2-7; 13 bases map to TRBD2. CDR3 DNA: TGCGCCAGCAGCCTCGAAGTGGGACTAGCGGGGTTCACCTACGAGCAGTACTTC. This gives the protein CASSLEVGLAGFTYEQYF.